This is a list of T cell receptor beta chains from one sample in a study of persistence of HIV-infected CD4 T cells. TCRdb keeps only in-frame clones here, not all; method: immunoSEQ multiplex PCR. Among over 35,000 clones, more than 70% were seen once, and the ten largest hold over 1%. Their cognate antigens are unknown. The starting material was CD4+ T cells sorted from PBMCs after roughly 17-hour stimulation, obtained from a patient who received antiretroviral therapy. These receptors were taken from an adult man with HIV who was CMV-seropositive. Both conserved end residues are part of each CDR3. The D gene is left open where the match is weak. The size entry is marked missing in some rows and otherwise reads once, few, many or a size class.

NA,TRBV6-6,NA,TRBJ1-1,CASSSYTAQNTEAFF,TGTGCCAGCAGTTCCTACACAGCTCAGAACACTGAAGCTTTCTTT
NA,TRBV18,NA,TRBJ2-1,CASSPQGPEQFF,TGTGCCAGCTCACCACAGGGCCCCGAGCAGTTCTTC
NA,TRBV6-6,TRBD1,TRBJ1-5,CASSRKGAHEAQHF,TGTGCCAGCAGCCGTAAGGGGGCCCACGAAGCCCAGCATTTT
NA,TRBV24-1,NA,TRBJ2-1,CATSLGGHWDYNEQFF,TGTGCCACCAGTTTAGGAGGTCATTGGGACTACAATGAGCAGTTCTTC
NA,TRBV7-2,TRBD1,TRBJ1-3,CASSLYGQVKVDSGNTIYF,TGTGCCAGCAGCTTATATGGACAGGTTAAAGTTGACTCTGGAAACACCATATATTTT
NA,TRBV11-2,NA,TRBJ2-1,CASSLVGASSNEQFF,TGTGCCAGCAGCTTAGTTGGGGCCTCAAGCAATGAGCAGTTCTTC
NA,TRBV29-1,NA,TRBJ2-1,CSVAPGTQYNEQFF,TGCAGCGTTGCCCCAGGGACACAATACAATGAGCAGTTCTTC
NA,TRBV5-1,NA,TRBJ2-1,CASSLDEGSSYNEQFF,TGCGCCAGCAGCTTGGACGAGGGAAGCTCCTACAATGAGCAGTTCTTC
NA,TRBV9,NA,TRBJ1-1,CASSPPVLLSTEAFF,TGTGCCAGCAGCCCCCCGGTCCTGCTCTCCACTGAAGCTTTCTTT
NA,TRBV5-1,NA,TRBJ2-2,CASSLGNTGELFF,TGCGCCAGCAGCCTTGGGAACACCGGGGAGCTGTTTTTT
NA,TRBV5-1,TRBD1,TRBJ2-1,CASSATGQGVGEQFF,TGCGCCAGCAGCGCCACGGGACAGGGGGTGGGTGAGCAGTTCTTC
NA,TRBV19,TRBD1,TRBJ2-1,CASRGCGQGDNEQFF,TGTGCCAGTAGGGGGTGCGGGCAGGGGGACAATGAGCAGTTCTTC
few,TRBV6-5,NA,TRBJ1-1,CASSYRGNTEAFF,TGTGCCAGCAGTTACAGGGGGAACACTGAAGCTTTCTTT
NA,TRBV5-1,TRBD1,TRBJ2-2,CASSLQGQTSSSQAGELFF,TGCGCCAGCAGCTTACAGGGACAGACTTCCTCCTCGCAGGCCGGGGAGCTGTTTTTT
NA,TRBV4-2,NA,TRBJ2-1,CASSQDLANSYNEQFF,TGTGCCAGCAGCCAAGATTTGGCTAACTCCTACAATGAGCAGTTCTTC
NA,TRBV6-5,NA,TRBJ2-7,CASTPPSSYEQYF,TGTGCCAGCACCCCTCCCAGCTCCTACGAGCAGTACTTC
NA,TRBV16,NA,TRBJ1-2,CASGGGANYGYTF,TGTGCCAGCGGCGGAGGGGCAAACTATGGCTACACCTTC
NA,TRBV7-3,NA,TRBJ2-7,CASSLQGPPDEQYF,TGTGCCAGCAGCTTACAGGGTCCCCCCGACGAGCAGTACTTC
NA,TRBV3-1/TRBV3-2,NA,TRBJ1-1,CASSQPGNTEAFF,TGTGCCAGCAGCCAGCCGGGGAACACTGAAGCTTTCTTT
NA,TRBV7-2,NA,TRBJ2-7,CASSFPEPTYEQYF,TGTGCCAGCAGCTTCCCCGAACCCACCTACGAGCAGTACTTC
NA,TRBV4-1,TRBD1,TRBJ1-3,CASSWDRGAGNTIYF,TGCGCCAGCTCCTGGGACAGGGGGGCTGGAAACACCATATATTTT
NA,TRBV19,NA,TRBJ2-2,CASSVGTEEGVLFF,TGTGCCAGTAGTGTGGGGACTGAAGAAGGTGTCCTGTTTTTT
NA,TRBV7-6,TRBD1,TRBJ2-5,CASSTRQGRRETQYF,TGTGCCAGCAGCACCCGACAGGGACGTCGAGAGACCCAGTACTTC
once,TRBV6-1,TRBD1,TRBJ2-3,CASSEAGQSTDTQYF,TGTGCCAGCAGTGAAGCGGGACAGAGCACAGATACGCAGTATTTT
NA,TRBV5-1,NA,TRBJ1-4,CASSLDGATNEKLFF,TGCGCCAGCAGCTTGGACGGTGCAACTAATGAAAAACTGTTTTTT
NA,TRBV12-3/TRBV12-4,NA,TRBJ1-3,CASGSRGNTIYF,TGTGCCAGCGGCAGTAGGGGTAACACCATATATTTT
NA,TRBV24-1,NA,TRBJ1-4,CATSDPGRLGNEKLFF,TGTGCCACCAGTGACCCCGGACGCCTAGGAAATGAAAAACTGTTTTTT
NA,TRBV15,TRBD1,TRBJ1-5,CATEDRVSGNQPQHF,TGTGCCACCGAAGACAGGGTTTCGGGCAATCAGCCCCAGCATTTT
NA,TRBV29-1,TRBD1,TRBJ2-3,CSVRTGRSTDTQYF,TGCAGCGTTCGGACAGGGCGTAGCACAGATACGCAGTATTTT
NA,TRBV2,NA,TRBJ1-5,CASRTEAGNQPQHF,TGTGCCAGCAGAACCGAGGCGGGCAATCAGCCCCAGCATTTT
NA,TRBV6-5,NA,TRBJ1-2,CASTQGGYGYTF,TGTGCCAGCACCCAGGGCGGCTATGGCTACACCTTC
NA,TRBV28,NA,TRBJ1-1,CASSSPGGQGSTEAFF,TGTGCCAGCAGTTCCCCCGGCGGGCAGGGGAGTACTGAAGCTTTCTTT
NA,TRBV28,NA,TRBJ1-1,CASSSLGRIEAFF,TGTGCCAGCAGTTCCCTCGGTCGTATCGAAGCTTTCTTT
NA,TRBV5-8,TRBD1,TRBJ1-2,CASSLAQGTYGYTF,TGTGCCAGCAGCTTGGCACAGGGGACATATGGCTACACCTTC
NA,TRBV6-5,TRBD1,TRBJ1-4,CASSASTGVNEKLFF,TGTGCCAGCAGCGCATCGACAGGGGTTAATGAAAAACTGTTTTTT
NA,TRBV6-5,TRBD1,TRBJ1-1,CASSYSRTGDTEAFF,TGTGCCAGCAGTTACTCCAGGACAGGGGACACTGAAGCTTTCTTT
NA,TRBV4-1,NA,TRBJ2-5,CASSQGGRETQYF,TGCGCCAGCAGCCAAGGGGGCCGCGAGACCCAGTACTTC
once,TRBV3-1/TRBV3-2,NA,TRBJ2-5,CASSQGPLVGETQYF,TGTGCCAGCAGCCAAGGGCCTCTAGTGGGAGAGACCCAGTACTTC
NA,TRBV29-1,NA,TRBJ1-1,CSVEGTIKAFF,TGCAGCGTTGAAGGGACAATTAAGGCTTTCTTT
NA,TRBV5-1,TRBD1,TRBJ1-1,CASSVRQGNTEAFF,TGCGCCAGCAGCGTACGACAGGGGAACACTGAAGCTTTCTTT
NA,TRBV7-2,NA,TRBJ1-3,CASSPQVRSGNTIYF,TGTGCCAGCAGCCCACAGGTGCGGTCTGGAAACACCATATATTTT
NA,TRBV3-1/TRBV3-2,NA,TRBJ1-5,CASSPGLNQPQHF,TGTGCCAGCAGCCCCGGCCTAAATCAGCCCCAGCATTTT
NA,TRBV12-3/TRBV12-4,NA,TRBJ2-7,CASSLGTSYEQYF,TGTGCCAGCAGTCTCGGGACCTCCTACGAGCAGTACTTC
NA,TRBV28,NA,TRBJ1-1,CASSLRSLTRGTEAFF,TGTGCCAGCAGTCTACGATCACTCACGCGGGGCACTGAAGCTTTCTTT
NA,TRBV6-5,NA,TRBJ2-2,CASPGHHTNTGELFF,TGTGCCAGCCCTGGGCATCACACGAACACCGGGGAGCTGTTTTTT
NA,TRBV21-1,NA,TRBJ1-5,CASSPANGGKQPQHF,TGTGCCAGCAGCCCAGCGAATGGGGGAAAACAGCCCCAGCATTTT
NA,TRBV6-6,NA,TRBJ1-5,CASSIELQGNQPQHF,TGTGCCAGCAGTATAGAGTTACAGGGAAATCAGCCCCAGCATTTT